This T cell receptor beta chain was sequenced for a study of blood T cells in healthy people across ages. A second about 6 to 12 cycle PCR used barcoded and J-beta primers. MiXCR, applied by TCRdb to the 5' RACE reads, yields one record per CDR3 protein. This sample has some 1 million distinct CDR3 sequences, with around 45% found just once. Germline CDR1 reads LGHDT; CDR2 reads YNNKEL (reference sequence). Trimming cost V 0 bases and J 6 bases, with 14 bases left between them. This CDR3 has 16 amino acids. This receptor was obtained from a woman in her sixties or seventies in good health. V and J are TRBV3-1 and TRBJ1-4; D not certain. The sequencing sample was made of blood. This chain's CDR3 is CASSQEVGRRDEKLFF. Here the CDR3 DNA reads TGTGCCAGCAGCCAAGAGGTCGGCAGGCGGGATGAAAAACTGTTTTTT. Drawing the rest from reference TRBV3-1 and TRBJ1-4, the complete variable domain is DTAVSQTPKYLVTQMGNDKSIKCEQNLGHDTMYWYKQDSKKFLKIMFSYNNKELIINETVPNRFSPKSPDKAHLNLHINSLELGDSAVYFCASSQEVGRRDEKLFFGSGTQLSVL.